One sample yielded the 21 T cell receptor beta chains listed below, sequenced in a study of blood T cells in healthy people across ages (dated by TCRdb to between 2014 and 2017). Preparation of the library involved 5' RACE. Sequenced using an Illumina HiSeq 2500. The second PCR ran for roughly 7 to 12 cycles and used a J-beta primer mix along with a sample-barcoded 5' primer. In-frame beta chains were kept once TCRdb had trimmed the public reads at Q25 with fastp and called clones with MiXCR. Every CDR3 protein is listed once, alongside the most common genes and DNA of its rows. This sample has 750,000 to 850,000 distinct CDR3 sequences in its table, and 25% of those were observed once. The ten largest clones represent around 3.6% of the sample. In addition, the sample was reused for a study of T cells of mothers and their children.

The sample was blood. These receptors came from a boy between 10 and 17 years old in good health.

The table lists this clonotype with a few counts. This sequence joins TRBV29-1 and TRBJ1-1, with D hard to call. Trimming left V 2 bases short and J 1 base short, with 11 bases between. This CDR3 has 14 amino acids. The V gene's germline CDR1 is SQVTM and CDR2 ANQGSEA. CDR3 coding DNA: TGCAGCGTTGAAAGTAGTTGGGGGAACACTGAAGCTTTCTTT. Protein product: CSVESSWGNTEAFF.

This chain uses TRBV5-1 with TRBJ1-4; D is perhaps TRBD1 (5 bases). Trimming took off 0 bases at V and 8 bases at J, with 14 bases between the two ends. The CDR3 totals 15 residues. The germline V gene encodes CDR1 SGHRS and CDR2 YFSETQ. The CDR3: CASSLAGTQEEKLFF. The DNA for the CDR3 is TGCGCCAGCAGCTTGGCGGGGACGCAAGAAGAAAAACTGTTTTTT. The full variable domain, completed using reference TRBV5-1 and TRBJ1-4, is KAGVTQTPRYLIKTRGQQVTLSCSPISGHRSVSWYQQTPGQGLQFLFEYFSETQRNKGNFPGRFSGRQFSNSRSEMNVSTLELGDSALYLCASSLAGTQEEKLFFGSGTQLSVL.

V gene TRBV20-1 combines with J gene TRBJ2-3, with TRBD2 identical over 11 bases. This CDR3 contains 16 residues. V shed 3 bases, J shed 3 bases, and the junction held 8 bases outside the gene matches. CDR1 is DFQATT, CDR2 SNEGSKA, per germline (reference sequence). Written as DNA, the CDR3 is TGCAGTGCTAGTCGAAGGGCTAGCGGGAGGACAGATACGCAGTATTTT. As protein: CSASRRASGRTDTQYF.

About this clonotype itself: The junction departs from the called germline gene at one end, perhaps through a read error. This chain connects TRBV7-3 to TRBJ2-1; 9 bases map to TRBD1. Germline V CDR1 and CDR2: SGHTA, FQGTGA. This CDR3 has 13 residues. This chain's CDR3 is CASSTGQGYDQFF. CDR3 bases: TGTGCCAGCAGCACAGGACAGGGGTATGACCAGTTCTTC.

The chain recombines TRBV5-1 with TRBJ2-3, with a possible D match to TRBD2 (7 bases). Germline lookup yields CDR1 SGHRS and CDR2 YFSETQ. This CDR3 contains 14 residues. Trimming removed 6 bases at V and 1 base at J, with 12 bases between. CDR3 bases: TGCGCCAGCACCTCGGGGGGCGGCACAGATACGCAGTATTTT. It codes for CASTSGGGTDTQYF.

The chain recombines TRBV11-3 with TRBJ2-1; 9 nucleotides match TRBD2. Germline CDR1 reads SGHNT; CDR2 reads YENEEA. Trimming at V came to 5 bases and at J to 10 bases, leaving 9 bases not matched to a gene. This CDR3 is 14 amino acids long. The CDR3 DNA reads as TGTGCCAGCAGCACGGGACTAGCTTTTGGCGAGCAGTTCTTC. Amino acid sequence: CASSTGLAFGEQFF.

The chain links TRBV7-9 to TRBJ1-2; the match to TRBD1 covers 8 bases. The V and J ends lost 3 bases and 8 bases, in that order; junction bases with no gene match: 5. The CDR3 loop spans 13 amino acids. Germline-derived CDR1 and CDR2 are SEHNR and FQNEAQ (reference sequence). CDR3 DNA sequence: TGTGCCAGCAGCTTCACAGGGGGTGAAGGCTACACCTTC. Its translation: CASSFTGGEGYTF. Variable domain in full (rest from reference TRBV7-9 and TRBJ1-2): DTGVSQNPRHKITKRGQNVTFRCDPISEHNRLYWYRQTLGQGPEFLTYFQNEAQLEKSRLLSDRFSAERPKGSFSTLEIQRTEQGDSAMYLCASSFTGGEGYTFGSGTRLTVV.

This clonotype has more than one count but fewer than ten. The chain couples TRBV7-2 to TRBJ2-2, with 9 bases lining up with TRBD2. The CDR3 is 14 residues long. Germline CDR1 and CDR2: SGHTA and FQGNSA. The ends lost 3 bases at V and 7 bases at J; junction bases unmatched: 3. The CDR3 DNA is TGTGCCAGCAGCTTCGGCGGGAGGGGCGGGGAGCTGTTTTTT. It codes for CASSFGGRGGELFF.

This clonotype was seen only a few times. The CDR3 region is CASTGRPGLTYEQYF. The CDR3 DNA is TGTGCCAGCACCGGTCGGCCGGGACTGACCTACGAGCAGTACTTC. This chain uses TRBV6-1 with TRBJ2-7; TRBD2 might be the D (6 bases). CDR3 size: 15 residues. The germline V gene has CDR1 MNHNS and CDR2 SASEGT. Trimming pared 7 bases from V and 2 bases from J, leaving 18 bases between.

V gene TRBV25-1 combines with J gene TRBJ2-2; weak D call: TRBD2 (6 bases). The CDR3 has 13 residues. V lost 4 bases, J lost 8 bases, and 11 bases lay in between. Germline CDR1 reads MGHDK; CDR2 reads SYGVNS. The CDR3 nucleotides read TGTGCCAGCAGTGGGCGGGATGTAGGGGAGCTGTTTTTT. It specifies CASSGRDVGELFF.

J is TRBJ1-6 and V is TRBV6-6; no firm D call. With 5 bases removed from V and 7 bases from J, the gap between germline ends came to 6 bases. The CDR3 totals 12 residues. Germline V gene sequence: CDR1 MNHNY, CDR2 SVGAGI (reference sequence). The CDR3 is CASSRPNSPLHF. The CDR3 DNA follows: TGTGCCAGCAGTAGACCCAATTCACCCCTCCACTTT.

This clonotype appeared a few times. The chain uses TRBV28 and TRBJ2-3, with D perhaps matching TRBD1 (6 bases). Germline V gene data show CDR1 as MDHEN and CDR2 as SYDVKM. The CDR3 loop spans 12 amino acids. V lost 5 bases and J lost 5, with 8 bases in between. The CDR3 DNA is TGTGCCAGCAGTCGCAGGGGAGATACGCAGTATTTT. Translated, it gives CASSRRGDTQYF.

The sample holds a few counts of this clonotype. The genes are TRBV29-1 and TRBJ2-5; 7 bases match TRBD2. Per germline, CDR1 SQVTM and CDR2 ANQGSEA. The CDR3 length is 10 residues. The CDR3 nucleotides are TGCAGTGGGGGGGAAGAGACCCAGTACTTC. Amino acids: CSGGEETQYF.

This sequence joins TRBV28 and TRBJ2-7; 7 bases map to TRBD2. The CDR3 is 14 amino acids. CDR1 MDHEN and CDR2 SYDVKM come from the germline V gene. Unmatched junction bases numbered 4, after V lost 2 bases and J lost 3 bases. The CDR3 loop is CASSLGGTNYEQYF. In DNA form, the CDR3 reads TGTGCCAGCAGTTTAGGGGGGACTAACTACGAGCAGTACTTC.

As to this clonotype: A much larger clone lies one base from this, so it may be a read error. The V gene is TRBV27, the J gene TRBJ2-1, with D maybe TRBD1 (6 bases). The V end lost 5 bases, the J end lost 6 bases, and 11 bases lay between the germline ends. The germline V gene has CDR1 MNHEY and CDR2 SMNVEV (reference sequence). This CDR3 region has 13 residues. The CDR3 DNA follows: TGTGCCAGCAGTATACAGGGTTGCAATGAGCAGTTCTTC. This translates into CASSIQGCNEQFF.

The chain uses TRBV20-1 and TRBJ2-1; D remains unclear. Matching the DNA end better, TRBJ2-7 makes the J call doubtful. Germline CDR1 is DFQATT and CDR2 is SNEGSKA (reference sequence). The length of the CDR3 is 14 residues. Written as DNA, the CDR3 is TGCAGTGCTAGACAGTACAGCTTATCCTACGAGCAGTACTTC. This encodes CSARQYSLSYEQYF.

This sequence joins TRBV9 and TRBJ1-2; 7 bases match TRBD1. Germline V gene lookup returns CDR1 SGDLS and CDR2 YYNGEE. This CDR3 spans 15 amino acids. With 3 bases clipped from V and 8 bases from J, the junction kept 13 bases outside the gene matches. The CDR3 sequence is CASSARITGERGYTF. The DNA of the CDR3 is TGTGCCAGCAGCGCTCGGATAACAGGGGAACGCGGCTACACCTTC.

The chain couples TRBV12-3 or TRBV12-4 to TRBJ2-7, with TRBD2 matching 16 bases. This CDR3 is 17 amino acids long. Unmatched junction bases numbered 4, after V lost 3 bases and J lost 2 bases. CDR3 DNA: TGTGCCAGCAGTTTCCTCGGGACTAGCGGGAGGGCCTACGAGCAGTACTTC. Translation: CASSFLGTSGRAYEQYF.

The chain uses TRBV6-5 and TRBJ2-5; D might be TRBD1 (6 bases). The better agreement between TRBJ2-7 and the DNA end casts doubt on the J call. The germline V gene has CDR1 MNHEY and CDR2 SVGAGI. The CDR3 runs to 14 residues. The chain's CDR3 is CASSLNSGVHEQYF. The CDR3, as DNA: TGTGCCAGCAGTTTGAACTCAGGGGTCCACGAGCAGTACTTC.

This clonotype occurred a few times. CDR3 protein: CASTPAAQAFF. The CDR3 DNA is TGTGCCAGCACGCCCGCAGCACAAGCTTTCTTT. This chain uses TRBV6-1 with TRBJ1-1, with D hard to call. Germline V gene lookup returns CDR1 MNHNS and CDR2 SASEGT. The CDR3 extends over 11 amino acids. With 7 bases removed from V and 9 bases from J, the gap between germline ends came to 12 bases.

This clonotype was seen only a few times. The V and J genes are TRBV3-1 and TRBJ1-3, with a weak D call TRBD1 (5 bases). V was trimmed by 4 bases and J by 3 bases, leaving 13 bases between them. This CDR3 is 15 amino acids long. Germline lookup yields CDR1 LGHDT and CDR2 YNNKEL (reference sequence). CDR3 region: CASSRSGGNGNTIYF. CDR3 nucleotides: TGTGCCAGCAGCCGCAGCGGGGGGAATGGAAACACCATATATTTT.